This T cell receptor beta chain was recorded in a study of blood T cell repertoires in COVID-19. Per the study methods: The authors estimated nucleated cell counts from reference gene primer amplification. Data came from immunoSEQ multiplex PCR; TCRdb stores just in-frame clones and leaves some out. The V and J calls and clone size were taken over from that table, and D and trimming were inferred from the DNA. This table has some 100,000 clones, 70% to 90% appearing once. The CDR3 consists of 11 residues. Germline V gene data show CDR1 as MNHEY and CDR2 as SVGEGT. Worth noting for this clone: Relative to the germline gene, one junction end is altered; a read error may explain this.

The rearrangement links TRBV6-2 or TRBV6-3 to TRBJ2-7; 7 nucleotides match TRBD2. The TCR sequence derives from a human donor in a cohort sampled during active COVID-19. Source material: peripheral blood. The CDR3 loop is CASSYPGTISF. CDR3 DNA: TGTGCCAGCAGTTATCCCGGGACTATTTCCTTC.